This T cell receptor (beta chain) was sequenced for a study of response to subunit inactivated influenza vaccine. On this clonotype: One end of the junction fails to match germline, which may point to a read error.

TCRdb itself ran the RT-PCR reads through MiXCR, one entry per CDR3 protein. The sample shows around 540,000 distinct CDR3 sequences, 12% of them seen only once. Sequencing used PBMCs from blood, obtained on the day of vaccination. This TCR was recovered from a man in his fifties or sixties who received an inactivated influenza vaccine.

For the CDR3, the DNA is TGTGCCAGCAGCCGAACTTCAAGCGCGAACACCGAGGAGCTGTTTTTT. Translating it yields CASSRTSSANTEELFF. The chain recombines TRBV2 with TRBJ2-2; D gene uncertain. Germline CDR1 reads SNHLY; CDR2 reads FYNNEI. The CDR3 is made up of 16 amino acids.